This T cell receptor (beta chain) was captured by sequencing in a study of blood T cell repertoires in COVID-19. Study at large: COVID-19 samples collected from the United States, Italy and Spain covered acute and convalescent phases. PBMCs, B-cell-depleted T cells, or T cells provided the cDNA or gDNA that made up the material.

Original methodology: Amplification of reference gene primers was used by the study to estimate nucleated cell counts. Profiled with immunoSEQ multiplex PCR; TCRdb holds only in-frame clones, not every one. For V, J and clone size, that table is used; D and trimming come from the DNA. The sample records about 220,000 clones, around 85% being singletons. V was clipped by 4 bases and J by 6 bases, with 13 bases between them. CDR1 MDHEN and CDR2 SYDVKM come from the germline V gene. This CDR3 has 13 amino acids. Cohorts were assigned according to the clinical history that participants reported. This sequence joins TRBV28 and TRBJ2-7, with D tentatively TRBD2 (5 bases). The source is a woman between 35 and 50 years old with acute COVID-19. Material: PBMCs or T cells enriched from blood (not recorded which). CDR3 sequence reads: CASSSPPAGEQYF. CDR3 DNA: TGTGCCAGCAGTTCCCCCCCGGCGGGCGAGCAGTACTTC.